The 27 T cell receptor beta chains below all came from one sample that was sequenced in a study of T cell clonality in common variable immunodeficiency. Sequencing used immunoSEQ multiplex PCR; TCRdb keeps in-frame clones, though not all of them. The specimen gives tens of thousands of clones without singletons; the ten biggest hold over 1.5%. The sample consisted of peripheral blood mononuclear cells. Receptors were obtained from a person aged 18 to 70 in good health.

In this sample, this clone turned up many times. The CDR3 extends 3 residues past the end of the read, so its final part is completed from the germline J gene. The chain joins TRBV19 to TRBJ2-7; the match to TRBD2 covers 8 bases. The CDR3 spans 15 residues. Trimming cost V 3 bases and J 3 bases; bases outside gene matches: 7. CDR1 is LNHDA and CDR2 is SQIVND in the germline V gene (reference sequence). The part of the CDR3 DNA that was read is TGTGCCAGTAGTATTGTAGCGGGAATAAACTACGAG. It specifies CASSIVAGINYE. The complete CDR3 protein is CASSIVAGINYEQYF.

This clone was detected ten times or more. The read terminates 3 residues before the CDR3 end, so the remaining end is supplied by the germline J gene. The chain combines TRBV5-5 with TRBJ2-7; 10 positions agree with TRBD1. The CDR3 length is 14 residues. Germline V CDR1 and CDR2: SGHKS, YYEKEE (reference sequence). Germline trimming cut 5 bases from V and 5 bases from J; bases unmatched to any gene: 7. This CDR3 reads CASSYGTGVHEQYF. The sequenced CDR3 bases are TGTGCCAGCAGTTATGGGACAGGGGTCCACGAG.

For this clone: The CDR3 goes on 3 residues after the read ends, and that part is filled in from the germline J gene. The chain uses TRBV2 and TRBJ1-2; the D is unclear. The germline V gene has CDR1 SNHLY and CDR2 FYNNEI. The CDR3 consists of 11 residues. Trimming stripped 5 bases from V and 7 bases from J, with 8 bases between. CDR3 sequence reads: CASSYTSGYTF. CDR3 DNA (partial): TGTGCCAGCAGTTACACCTCTGGC.

This clone was seen ten or more times. Read data end 3 residues before the CDR3 end; the end is taken from the germline J gene. V gene TRBV5-1 combines with J gene TRBJ2-3; 16 nucleotides match TRBD2. The CDR3 consists of 18 residues. CDR1 is SGHRS, CDR2 YFSETQ, per germline. V lost 0 bases to trimming and J lost 4 bases; unmatched junction nucleotides: 5. The CDR3 spells CASSLEGTSGRDSDTQYF. CDR3 DNA (partial): TGCGCCAGCAGCTTGGAAGGGACTAGCGGGAGGGACTCAGATACG.

This clone was found many times. The read stops 3 residues short of the end of the CDR3; the missing end is completed from the germline J gene. The V and J genes are TRBV5-1 and TRBJ2-1; D possibly corresponds to TRBD1 (6 bases). With 5 bases removed from V and 7 bases from J, the gap between germline ends came to 10 bases. Germline-derived CDR1 and CDR2 are SGHRS and YFSETQ. The CDR3 contains 12 residues. The CDR3 region is CASRYDRNEQFF. The CDR3 DNA, read in part, is TGCGCCAGCAGGTATGACAGGAATGAG. Supplemented by reference TRBV5-1 and TRBJ2-1, the full variable domain reads KAGVTQTPRYLIKTRGQQVTLSCSPISGHRSVSWYQQTPGQGLQFLFEYFSETQRNKGNFPGRFSGRQFSNSRSEMNVSTLELGDSALYLCASRYDRNEQFFGPGTRLTVL.

This clone was found many times. The CDR3 extends 3 residues past the end of the read, so its final part is completed from the germline J gene. The chain employs TRBV18 and TRBJ1-1; TRBD1 matches 7 bases. Losses at the gene ends were 2 bases for V and 0 bases for J; bases not matched to a gene: 6. The CDR3 has 16 residues. The V gene's germline CDR1 is KGHSH and CDR2 LQKENI. CDR3 residues: CASSPLGTELNTEAFF. The covered CDR3 bases are TGTGCCAGCTCACCATTAGGGACAGAATTGAACACTGAA.

This clone appeared many times. The CDR3 is cut off 3 residues early in the read; its end comes from the germline J gene. The chain carries TRBV2 and TRBJ2-7; D gene uncertain. With 5 bases removed from V and 1 base from J, the gap between germline ends came to 3 bases. Germline assignment: CDR1 SNHLY and CDR2 FYNNEI. CDR3 length: 11 residues. The CDR3 sequence: CASSPSYEQYF. The sequenced CDR3 bases are TGTGCCAGCAGTCCATCCTACGAG.

This clone was picked up many times. The read terminates 3 residues ahead of where the CDR3 ends, so the germline J gene completes it. This rearrangement joins TRBV20-1 to TRBJ2-5; 7 nucleotides align to TRBD1. The CDR3 contains 15 residues. Germline CDR1 DFQATT, CDR2 SNEGSKA (reference sequence). V gave up 6 bases and J gave up 5 bases; unmatched junction bases: 15. The sequenced CDR3 bases are TGCAGTGCCGCGTCGGACAGGCGACTGGAGGAGACC. Residues: CSAASDRRLEET. In full, the CDR3 reads CSAASDRRLEETQYF.

In regard to this clone: The junction differs from germline at one of its ends, possibly a read error. The CDR3 end falls 3 residues outside the read, so it is completed with the germline J gene. The chain links TRBV5-1 to TRBJ2-7; 11 bases map to TRBD1. The CDR3 spans 14 residues. Germline V gene data show CDR1 as SGHRS and CDR2 as YFSETQ. Here the CDR3 reads CVSSLGTGGYEQYF. Partial CDR3 DNA: TGCGTCAGCAGCTTGGGGACAGGGGGCTACGAG.

Partial CDR3 DNA: TGTGCCAGCAAAGGGGACAGGGGGCCTTCACCC. It yields the protein CASKGDRGPSP. The whole CDR3 reads CASKGDRGPSPLHF. V usage is TRBV2 and J usage is TRBJ1-6, with 12 nucleotides matching TRBD1. The CDR3 end falls 3 residues outside the read, so it is completed with the germline J gene. Germline CDR1 is SNHLY and CDR2 is FYNNEI. Trimming at V came to 7 bases and at J to 9 bases, leaving 4 bases not matched to a gene. The CDR3 loop spans 14 amino acids. Complete variable domain (other parts from reference TRBV2 and TRBJ1-6): EPEVTQTPSHQVTQMGQEVILRCVPISNHLYFYWYRQILGQKVEFLVSFYNNEISEKSEIFDDQFSVERPDGSNFTLKIRSTKLEDSAMYFCASKGDRGPSPLHFGNGTRLTVT.

This clone has at least ten counts. Read coverage stops 3 residues before the CDR3 terminus; the germline J gene supplies the remainder. This chain joins TRBV5-1 and TRBJ2-7, with unresolved D. CDR3 length: 14 amino acids. The V end lost 2 bases, the J end lost 1 base, and 10 bases lay between the germline ends. Germline values: CDR1 SGHRS, CDR2 YFSETQ. CDR3 DNA (partial): TGCGCCAGCAGCTTTAGAACAGAATCCTACGAG. This codes for CASSFRTESYE. The full CDR3 sequence reads CASSFRTESYEQYF.

In its sample, this clone was seen many times. From the germline J gene comes the end of the CDR3, since the read stops 3 residues before it. This chain links TRBV7-9 with TRBJ2-1, with 8 bases identical to TRBD1. The CDR3 runs 15 residues. CDR1 and CDR2 (germline): SEHNR, FQNEAQ (reference sequence). V lost 6 bases, J lost 8 bases, and 12 bases stayed unmatched. The CDR3 reads CASRSIQGARDEQFF. The CDR3 bases that were read are TGTGCCAGCAGGTCCATCCAGGGGGCTCGGGATGAG.

This clone was detected ten times or more. Coverage ceases 3 residues before the CDR3 finishes, and the germline J gene fills in the end. V usage is TRBV20-1 and J usage is TRBJ2-1; TRBD2 matches at 9 bases. The J segment lost 0 bases and the V segment lost 3 bases, leaving 15 bases of the junction unmatched. CDR1 and CDR2 (germline): DFQATT, SNEGSKA (reference sequence). This CDR3 contains 19 residues. CDR3 DNA (partial): TGCAGTGCTAGTCTGGCAGGGACCGGACTAGCGACCTCCTACAATGAG. Translated, it gives CSASLAGTGLATSYNE. The entire CDR3 is CSASLAGTGLATSYNEQFF.

This clone was observed many times. The read is 3 residues too short to cover the CDR3 end, so that end is filled in from the germline J gene. J is TRBJ2-2 and V is TRBV7-3; 8 nucleotides line up with TRBD1. The V gene's germline CDR1 is SGHTA and CDR2 FQGTGA. The length of the CDR3 is 16 residues. V gave up 4 bases and J gave up 3 bases; unmatched junction bases: 7. The sequenced CDR3 bases are TGTGCCAGCAGCTCTTCAGGGGGCGCGGACACCGGGGAG. Translation gives CASSSSGGADTGE. The whole CDR3 region reads CASSSSGGADTGELFF. Based on the CDR3 plus reference TRBV7-3 and TRBJ2-2, the full variable domain is GAGVSQTPSNKVTEKGKYVELRCDPISGHTALYWYRQSLGQGPEFLIYFQGTGAADDSGLPNDRFFAVRPEGSVSTLKIQRTERGDSAVYLCASSSSGGADTGELFFGEGSRLTVL.

CDR3 sequence: CASSLLAGAGHNEQFF. The part of the CDR3 DNA that was read is TGCGCCAGCAGCTTACTAGCGGGAGCAGGGCACAATGAG. The V and J genes are TRBV5-1 and TRBJ2-1; 11 positions agree with TRBD2. The read ends 3 residues shy of where the CDR3 ends; the end is completed using the germline J gene. The CDR3 runs 16 residues. The germline V gene encodes CDR1 SGHRS and CDR2 YFSETQ. Unmatched junction bases numbered 6, after V lost 2 bases and J lost 5 bases.

At least ten counts were recorded for this clone. Partial CDR3 DNA: TGCGCCAGCAGCCAAGAAGCTAGGAGGTTCGACGAG. Protein product: CASSQEARRFDE. The entire CDR3 sequence reads CASSQEARRFDEQYF. V usage is TRBV4-1 and J usage is TRBJ2-7, with D maybe TRBD2 (5 bases). The sequenced fragment ends 3 residues before the CDR3 boundary, so the rest is inferred from the germline J gene. Germline V lookup: CDR1 MGHRA, CDR2 YSYEKL. V dropped 0 bases and J dropped 5 bases, with 14 bases sitting between them. This CDR3 region has 15 residues.

This clone was seen ten or more times. The CDR3 end lies 3 residues beyond the end of the read and is filled in from the germline J gene. The V gene is TRBV7-2, the J gene TRBJ2-1; 8 nucleotides match TRBD2. Trimming cost V 5 bases and J 4 bases; bases outside gene matches: 7. Per germline, CDR1 SGHTA and CDR2 FQGNSA. There are 15 residues in the CDR3. CDR3 in amino acids: CASSPLAGYYNEQFF. The part of the CDR3 DNA that was read is TGTGCCAGCAGCCCTCTAGCGGGTTATTACAATGAG. Full variable domain (outside the CDR3, taken from reference TRBV7-2 and TRBJ2-1): GAGVSQSPSNKVTEKGKDVELRCDPISGHTALYWYRQSLGQGLEFLIYFQGNSAPDKSGLPSDRFSAERTGGSVSTLTIQRTQQEDSAVYLCASSPLAGYYNEQFFGPGTRLTVL.

In its sample, this clone was seen many times. The CDR3 end lies 3 residues beyond the end of the read and is filled in from the germline J gene. The rearrangement uses TRBV18 and TRBJ2-1; D uncertain. Trimming cost V 3 bases and J 5 bases, with 11 bases left between them. The CDR3 consists of 14 residues. Germline CDR1 reads KGHSH; CDR2 reads LQKENI. CDR3 DNA (partial): TGTGCCAGCTCACCGAACAGCTCGAACAATGAG. This sequence encodes CASSPNSSNNE. The CDR3 in its entirety is CASSPNSSNNEQFF. The full variable domain, completed using reference TRBV18 and TRBJ2-1, is NAGVMQNPRHLVRRRGQEARLRCSPMKGHSHVYWYRQLPEEGLKFMVYLQKENIIDESGMPKERFSAEFPKEGPSILRIQQVVRGDSAAYFCASSPNSSNNEQFFGPGTRLTVL.

This clone occurred many times. Sequencing ends 3 residues short of the CDR3 end; the germline J gene provides the rest. The chain joins TRBV6-1 to TRBJ1-2; D is ambiguous. Germline CDR1 MNHNS, CDR2 SASEGT. The CDR3 runs to 13 residues. With 3 bases removed from V and 5 bases from J, the gap between germline ends came to 10 bases. The CDR3: CASSEPRMYGYTF. CDR3 DNA (partial): TGTGCCAGCAGTGAGCCTAGGATGTATGGC.

At least ten counts were recorded for this clone. With the read ending 3 residues before the CDR3 end, the germline J gene is used to fill in that end. The chain joins TRBV5-4 to TRBJ1-3; 11 bases are shared with TRBD1. CDR3 length: 15 residues. CDR1 is SGHNT, CDR2 YYREEE, per germline (reference sequence). V gave up 4 bases and J gave up 3 bases; unmatched junction bases: 3. CDR3 sequence reads: CASSQGQGDGNTIYF. The sequenced CDR3 bases are TGTGCCAGCAGCCAGGGACAGGGGGATGGAAACACC.

The sample holds many counts of this clone. The sequenced part of the CDR3 DNA is TGTGCCAGCAGAAAGCGGATATCCTACGAG. Translated, it gives CASRKRISYE. Given in full, the CDR3 is CASRKRISYEQYF. The chain is built from TRBV12-3 or TRBV12-4 and TRBJ2-7; TRBD2 is a possible D gene (5 bases). The read ends 3 residues early relative to the CDR3; the germline J gene fills the gap. The CDR3 contains 13 residues. V was pared by 6 bases and J by 1 base, with 10 bases between.

The sample holds many counts of this clone. The CDR3 end is not reached by the read, which stops 3 residues before it; the germline J gene fills it in. The V call is TRBV28, the J call TRBJ1-4; TRBD1 matches at 11 bases. The germline V gene encodes CDR1 MDHEN and CDR2 SYDVKM. This CDR3 contains 17 residues. J gave up 4 bases and V 5 bases, and 9 bases lay outside the gene matches. The CDR3 DNA, read in part, is TGTGCCAGCAGTCCCAGGACAGGGGGCGCGAGTAATGAAAAA. Protein sequence: CASSPRTGGASNEK. Given in full, the CDR3 is CASSPRTGGASNEKLFF.

This clone was seen repeatedly, ten times or more. The read terminates 3 residues ahead of where the CDR3 ends, so the germline J gene completes it. This chain uses TRBV30 with TRBJ2-3; D unresolved. CDR1 and CDR2 from the germline V gene are GTSNPN and SVGIG (reference sequence). This CDR3 has 12 amino acids. CDR3 loop: CAWSVPTRAQYF. The sequenced CDR3 bases are TGTGCCTGGAGTGTACCAACTCGAGCG.

This clone was observed many times. The read falls 3 residues short of the CDR3 end, and the missing part is taken from the germline J gene. V gene TRBV20-1 combines with J gene TRBJ2-1; 8 bases match TRBD2. The V and J ends lost 3 bases and 4 bases, in that order; junction bases with no gene match: 8. The CDR3 loop spans 15 amino acids. CDR1 is DFQATT, CDR2 SNEGSKA, per germline (reference sequence). CDR3 loop: CSASRRLAGYNEQFF. The CDR3 DNA, read in part, is TGCAGTGCTAGTAGGCGGCTAGCGGGTTACAATGAG.

This clone was counted ten times or more. With the read ending 3 residues before the CDR3 end, the germline J gene is used to fill in that end. This chain joins TRBV18 and TRBJ2-7; 11 positions agree with TRBD1. There are 14 residues in the CDR3. Germline V gives CDR1 KGHSH, CDR2 LQKENI. Trimming cost V 4 bases and J 6 bases; bases outside gene matches: 5. CDR3 region: CASSQGQGGFEQYF. The sequenced part of the CDR3 DNA is TGTGCCAGCTCACAGGGACAGGGGGGTTTCGAG. Full variable domain (remainder filled in from reference TRBV18 and TRBJ2-7): NAGVMQNPRHLVRRRGQEARLRCSPMKGHSHVYWYRQLPEEGLKFMVYLQKENIIDESGMPKERFSAEFPKEGPSILRIQQVVRGDSAAYFCASSQGQGGFEQYFGPGTRLTVT.

The sample holds many counts of this clone. Being one base from a much bigger clone, this may be a read error. The DNA ends 3 residues before the CDR3 does, and the rest of the CDR3 is filled in from the germline J gene. Within the sample, other DNA sequences also encode this same CDR3. V is TRBV5-4 and J is TRBJ2-5, with a possible D match to TRBD1 (6 bases). Germline assignment: CDR1 SGHNT and CDR2 YYREEE (reference sequence). V shed 5 bases and J shed 1 base, with 18 bases lying between them. This CDR3 is 16 amino acids long. The sequenced CDR3 bases are TGTGCCAGCAGTTTGTCCCGGGTAGGGGGCCAAGAGACC. Amino acid sequence: CASSLSRVGGQET. Given in full, the CDR3 is CASSLSRVGGQETQYF.

This clone has ten or more counts. The CDR3 goes on 3 residues after the read ends, and that part is filled in from the germline J gene. This chain joins TRBV5-4 and TRBJ2-3; no reliable D call. Trimming removed 4 bases from V and 2 bases from J, with 11 bases in between. This CDR3 has 14 amino acids. Germline-derived CDR1 and CDR2 are SGHNT and YYREEE (reference sequence). This CDR3 is CASSGWHYTDTQYF. The CDR3 bases that were read are TGTGCCAGCAGCGGCTGGCACTACACAGATACG.